This TCR beta chain was identified during a study of T cell repertoires in cytomegalovirus infection (dated 2019 in TCRdb). A note on the overall study: The HLA type of each donor mattered for the analysis, because public TCR beta signatures pointed to carriage of CMV infection along with the matching HLA type.

Paper-wide results and their limitations: In both this cohort and an independent cohort of 350 to 400 donors, the cumulative frequency of public TCR beta family members distinguished carriers of CMV infection plus the relevant HLA type. The ex vivo response was dominated by HLA-C-restricted CMV-specific TCR beta clonotypes, and the single most frequent clonotype in two of eight donors was supplied by these HLA-C-restricted clonotypes.

Inclusive of the bounding cysteine and phenylalanine, the CDR3 is 14 residues long. CDR3 DNA is the only sequence kept; it has 42 bases, read in frame from the first base. Sequences SQVTM (CDR1) and ANQGSEA (CDR2) are obtained from the germline V gene. Trimming costs V 2 bases and J 0 bases, and their ends lie 9 bases apart. Concerning this clonotype: Its target antigen remains unknown. No per-base quality is available; no much larger clone lies one base away.

The data were produced on an Illumina HiSeq 1500. The public reads were quality trimmed at Q25 with fastp and then assembled into clones with MiXCR by TCRdb, keeping productive beta chains. One record per CDR3 amino acid sequence lists the most common genes and DNA. This sample has 250,000 to 300,000 distinct CDR3 sequences in its table, and about a quarter of those were observed once. The top ten clones comprise roughly 14% of the sample. Specimen: PBMCs. The chain is encoded by TRBV29-1 joined to TRBJ2-3; too little of a D gene remains to name it. This clonotype originated in a human donor in good health (CMV status not recorded). Some clones in this sample may be carry-over from other donors' samples. The DNA reads TGCAGCGTTGAAACGGTCGGGAGCACAGATACGCAGTATTTT. The translation is CSVETVGSTDTQYF.